Shown below are 21 T cell receptor beta chains from a single sample sequenced in a study of blood T cell repertoires in COVID-19. Profiling relied on immunoSEQ multiplex PCR, and the TCRdb table lists in-frame clones only, not all of them. The sample has 40,000 or so clones; about four fifths are singletons. The sequenced material came from peripheral blood. These receptors were collected from a human donor with acute or convalescent COVID-19. The donor label of this sample is uncertain.

The genes are TRBV18 and TRBJ2-7; D not resolved. V was cut by 1 base and J by 0 bases, with 16 bases left in between. This CDR3 comprises 17 residues. Germline CDR1 KGHSH, CDR2 LQKENI. CDR3 protein: CASSPQAAFAISYEQYF. CDR3 nucleotides: TGTGCCAGCTCACCACAAGCTGCGTTCGCTATCTCCTACGAGCAGTACTTC. The full variable domain, with the rest looked up from reference TRBV18 and TRBJ2-7, is NAGVMQNPRHLVRRRGQEARLRCSPMKGHSHVYWYRQLPEEGLKFMVYLQKENIIDESGMPKERFSAEFPKEGPSILRIQQVVRGDSAAYFCASSPQAAFAISYEQYFGPGTRLTVT.

This clone was seen a single time. This rearrangement joins TRBV4-2 to TRBJ1-3; weak D call: TRBD1 (6 bases). V was shortened by 1 base and J by 4 bases, with 8 bases between the two germline ends. Germline V gene sequence: CDR1 LGHNA, CDR2 YNFKEQ. This CDR3 contains 14 residues. The CDR3, as DNA: TGTGCCAGCAGCCAAGCCGGGACAGGAAACACCATATATTTT. Encoded protein: CASSQAGTGNTIYF.

This rearrangement joins TRBV7-9 to TRBJ2-2; possible D gene TRBD2, 6 bases. CDR3 length: 16 amino acids. CDR1 is SEHNR, CDR2 FQNEAQ, per germline (reference sequence). Trimming took 1 base from V and 6 from J, leaving 15 bases between them. The CDR3 bases are TGTGCCAGCAGCTTAGGGAGGGAAGGTGACTCCGGGGAGCTGTTTTTT. Its protein is CASSLGREGDSGELFF. Based on the CDR3 plus reference TRBV7-9 and TRBJ2-2, the full variable domain is DTGVSQNPRHKITKRGQNVTFRCDPISEHNRLYWYRQTLGQGPEFLTYFQNEAQLEKSRLLSDRFSAERPKGSFSTLEIQRTEQGDSAMYLCASSLGREGDSGELFFGEGSRLTVL.

The rearrangement links TRBV7-8 to TRBJ1-6; unclear D gene. CDR1 is SGHVS, CDR2 FQNEAQ, per germline. The CDR3 runs to 17 residues. The ends were cut back, 2 bases at V and 0 bases at J, with 11 bases in the middle. The CDR3 DNA is TGTGCCAGCAGCTTAACCACGGGGAGCTCCTATAATTCACCCCTCCACTTT. This sequence encodes CASSLTTGSSYNSPLHF.

The rearrangement joins TRBV6-4 to TRBJ1-2; D remains unclear. From germline, CDR1 is MRHNA and CDR2 SNTAGT. Trimming cost V 0 bases and J 8 bases, with 13 bases left between them. The CDR3 has 14 residues. The CDR3 DNA reads TGTGCCAGCAGTGACTCGGGAGGTAGAGGAGGCTACACCTTC. It codes for CASSDSGGRGGYTF.

The J gene is TRBJ2-1, the V gene TRBV5-1; D unclear. CDR3 length: 16 residues. From germline, CDR1 is SGHRS and CDR2 YFSETQ. The V gene lost 0 bases and the J gene lost 1 base, with 11 bases spanning the gap. The CDR3 sequence is CASSLVMGRSYNEQFF. The CDR3 coding sequence is TGCGCCAGCAGCTTGGTAATGGGCAGATCCTACAATGAGCAGTTCTTC.

This rearrangement joins TRBV10-3 to TRBJ2-5; TRBD2 matches at 7 bases. Per the germline V gene, CDR1 is ENHRY and CDR2 is SYGVKD. The CDR3 totals 15 residues. Unmatched junction bases numbered 8, after V lost 2 bases and J lost 5 bases. The CDR3 sequence is CAISEVGGGMETQYF. The CDR3 DNA reads as TGTGCCATCAGTGAGGTTGGGGGAGGGATGGAGACCCAGTACTTC.

This CDR3 reads CASSKGTGNSNQPQHF. Written as DNA, the CDR3 is TGTGCCAGCAGCAAAGGGACAGGGAATAGCAATCAGCCCCAGCATTTT. The chain employs TRBV21-1 and TRBJ1-5; the D call of TRBD1 is as the table states it, not checked on the DNA. TRBV21-1 is noted as a pseudogene. The CDR3 covers 16 residues.

The J gene is TRBJ2-2, the V gene TRBV28, with no clear D. V lost 4 bases and J 5 bases, leaving 8 bases between the germline ends. Germline loops: CDR1 MDHEN, CDR2 SYDVKM. This CDR3 has 13 residues. CDR3 DNA: TGTGCCAGCAGTTACAGTGTGACCGGGGAGCTGTTTTTT. As protein: CASSYSVTGELFF.

This clone was recorded only once. This chain joins TRBV5-6 and TRBJ2-1, with 9 bases matching TRBD2. Unmatched junction bases numbered 14, after V lost 0 bases and J lost 7 bases. From germline, CDR1 is SGHDT and CDR2 YYEEEE. This CDR3 is 18 amino acids long. CDR3 sequence (DNA): TGTGCCAGCAGCTTGGCCTTCAGGCTAGCGGGATTAGGGAATGAGCAGTTCTTC. It is translated as CASSLAFRLAGLGNEQFF.

This chain joins TRBV7-3 and TRBJ2-1; TRBD2 matches 12 bases. Germline trimming cut 0 bases from V and 6 bases from J; bases unmatched to any gene: 9. The germline gives CDR1 SGHTA, CDR2 FQGTGA. This CDR3 has 18 amino acids. The CDR3 loop reads CASSLTPSGGAGPNEQFF. CDR3 DNA sequence: TGTGCCAGCAGCTTAACGCCTAGCGGGGGGGCGGGGCCCAATGAGCAGTTCTTC.

DNA for the CDR3: TGTGCCAGCAGCGAGGGGACAGGGAACTATGGCTACACCTTC. Amino acid sequence: CASSEGTGNYGYTF. The rearrangement uses TRBV7-2 and TRBJ1-2, with 9 bases fitting TRBD1. Germline trimming cut 5 bases from V and 2 bases from J; bases unmatched to any gene: 3. This CDR3 is built from 14 residues. Germline CDR1 and CDR2: SGHTA and FQGNSA.

The V gene is TRBV15, the J gene TRBJ1-5; 8 bases are a match to TRBD1. The ends lost 5 bases at V and 3 bases at J; junction bases unmatched: 6. CDR3 length equals 15 residues. Germline V gives CDR1 LNHNV, CDR2 YYDKDF (reference sequence). The DNA for the CDR3 is TGTGCCACCAGCCCTCGACAGGGGTCCAATCAGCCCCAGCATTTT. It yields the protein CATSPRQGSNQPQHF. Filled out from reference TRBV15 and TRBJ1-5, the complete variable domain reads DAMVIQNPRYQVTQFGKPVTLSCSQTLNHNVMYWYQQKSSQAPKLLFHYYDKDFNNEADTPDNFQSRRPNTSFCFLDIRSPGLGDTAMYLCATSPRQGSNQPQHFGDGTRLSIL.

The J gene is TRBJ2-1, the V gene TRBV5-1; D is possibly TRBD2 (5 bases). This CDR3 comprises 16 residues. Deletions cut 4 bases from V and 4 bases from J, with 18 bases between. From germline, CDR1 is SGHRS and CDR2 YFSETQ. CDR3 amino acids: CASSPGLRVGYNEQFF. The CDR3 coding sequence is TGCGCCAGCAGCCCCGGTCTGAGGGTGGGATACAATGAGCAGTTCTTC. The full variable domain, with the rest looked up from reference TRBV5-1 and TRBJ2-1, is KAGVTQTPRYLIKTRGQQVTLSCSPISGHRSVSWYQQTPGQGLQFLFEYFSETQRNKGNFPGRFSGRQFSNSRSEMNVSTLELGDSALYLCASSPGLRVGYNEQFFGPGTRLTVL.

This sequence joins TRBV5-1 and TRBJ2-7; 9 nucleotides align to TRBD1. This CDR3 contains 15 residues. Germline-derived CDR1 and CDR2 are SGHRS and YFSETQ. The junction had 6 bases not matched to a gene; V was cut back by 3 bases and J by 2 bases. CDR3 sequence: CASSWTGEFAYEQYF. In DNA, the CDR3 is TGCGCCAGCAGCTGGACAGGGGAGTTCGCCTACGAGCAGTACTTC.

The genes are TRBV11-2 and TRBJ2-5; D not certain. The CDR3 sequence is 13 residues long. CDR1 and CDR2 (germline): SGHAT, FQNNGV. The V gene lost 2 bases and the J gene lost 2 bases, with 6 bases spanning the gap. The CDR3 sequence is CASSLNWQETQYF. In nucleotides, the CDR3 is TGTGCCAGCAGCTTAAACTGGCAAGAGACCCAGTACTTC.

This clone was detected once. CDR3 sequence (DNA): TGTGCCAGCAGTCGGACAGATATCTATGGCTACACCTTC. Amino acids: CASSRTDIYGYTF. V is TRBV28 and J is TRBJ1-2; D is perhaps TRBD1 (6 bases). The V end lost 5 bases, the J end lost 4 bases, and 11 bases lay between the germline ends. The CDR3 runs to 13 residues. Per the germline V gene, CDR1 is MDHEN and CDR2 is SYDVKM.

The genes are TRBV9 and TRBJ1-2; 7 nucleotides agree with TRBD1. Per germline, CDR1 SGDLS and CDR2 YYNGEE. The CDR3 sequence is 16 residues long. Unmatched junction bases numbered 13, after V lost 4 bases and J lost 4 bases. The CDR3 is CASSPPGQGDSYGYTF. CDR3 DNA sequence: TGTGCCAGCAGCCCCCCCGGGCAGGGGGATTCCTATGGCTACACCTTC. Variable domain in full (rest from reference TRBV9 and TRBJ1-2): DSGVTQTPKHLITATGQRVTLRCSPRSGDLSVYWYQQSLDQGLQFLIQYYNGEERAKGNILERFSAQQFPDLHSELNLSSLELGDSALYFCASSPPGQGDSYGYTFGSGTRLTVV.

The chain couples TRBV4-1 to TRBJ1-2; no definite D call. V was cut by 0 bases and J by 2 bases, with 10 bases left in between. Germline V CDR1 and CDR2: MGHRA, YSYEKL. CDR3 length: 15 residues. The CDR3 spells CASSQESSRNYGYTF. In DNA form, the CDR3 reads TGCGCCAGCAGCCAAGAATCGTCTCGGAACTATGGCTACACCTTC.

The chain carries TRBV6-4 and TRBJ1-4, with 9 nucleotides matching TRBD1. CDR1 and CDR2 (germline): MRHNA, SNTAGT. This CDR3 has 16 amino acids. The trim removed 8 bases at V and 7 bases at J, leaving 14 bases unmatched. In nucleotides, the CDR3 is TGTGCCAGCCAAGACCTCCGGGACAGGGTTTGTGAAAAACTGTTTTTT. Residues: CASQDLRDRVCEKLFF.

This chain connects TRBV12-3 or TRBV12-4 to TRBJ2-1, with D possibly being TRBD2 (5 bases). Trimming pared 3 bases from V and 9 bases from J, leaving 12 bases between. The CDR3 spans 13 residues. DNA for the CDR3: TGTGCCAGCAGTTTGACGGAGGCGATTGAGCAGTTCTTC. Translation: CASSLTEAIEQFF.